Below, 29 T cell receptor beta chains from the same sample are listed, as sequenced in a study of T cell repertoires in cytomegalovirus infection. MiXCR, run by TCRdb on the reads, gives a single entry per CDR3 protein. The sample includes under 350,000 distinct CDR3 sequences, roughly a fifth of them seen just once. Antigen specificity for these receptors is unknown. Specimen: cultured PBMCs, collected from culture after CMV antigen stimulation. These receptors all stem from a human donor in good health (CMV status not recorded). Some clones in this sample may be carry-over from other donors' samples.

This rearrangement joins TRBV29-1 to TRBJ1-3; 10 bases align to TRBD1. V gave up 6 bases and J gave up 2 bases; unmatched junction bases: 10. The CDR3 totals 16 residues. Looked up from germline, CDR1 is SQVTM and CDR2 is ANQGSEA. The DNA of the CDR3 is TGCAGCGTGGGTGGGACAGGGGATAATACTGGAAACACCATATATTTT. It yields the protein CSVGGTGDNTGNTIYF.

The table lists this clonotype with many counts. The gene calls are TRBV7-9 and TRBJ2-7; D not certain. The CDR3 totals 12 residues. Germline-derived CDR1 and CDR2 are SEHNR and FQNEAQ (reference sequence). V dropped 6 bases and J dropped 2 bases, with 8 bases sitting between them. As DNA, the CDR3 is TGTGCCAGCAGTCTAGGCGCCTACGAGCAGTACGTC. As protein: CASSLGAYEQYV.

V usage is TRBV3-1 and J usage is TRBJ1-1; D remains ambiguous. Germline V CDR1 and CDR2: LGHDT, YNNKEL (reference sequence). The V gene lost 0 bases and the J gene lost 0 bases, with 8 bases spanning the gap. There are 15 residues in the CDR3. DNA of the CDR3: TGTGCCAGCAGCCAAGATATAGCTATGAACACTGAAGCTTTCTTT. Amino acids: CASSQDIAMNTEAFF.

This clonotype was detected ten times or more. The genes are TRBV7-2 and TRBJ2-1; 10 nucleotides line up with TRBD2. This CDR3 has 15 residues. The germline V gene encodes CDR1 SGHTA and CDR2 FQGNSA. V lost 2 bases to trimming and J lost 6 bases; unmatched junction nucleotides: 4. The DNA of the CDR3 is TGTGCCAGCAGCTTAAAGCGGGAGGGCCGCAATGAGCAGTTCTTC. Protein: CASSLKREGRNEQFF.

This clonotype was seen many times. V usage is TRBV7-8 and J usage is TRBJ1-1; the D gene is possibly TRBD1 (5 bases). V lost 5 bases and J 0 bases, leaving 16 bases between the germline ends. CDR3 length: 16 amino acids. The germline V gene encodes CDR1 SGHVS and CDR2 FQNEAQ. CDR3 DNA: TGTGCCAGCAGCCCCACGTCGGGGGGACTGAACACTGAAGCTTTCTTT. Protein: CASSPTSGGLNTEAFF.

V and J are TRBV6-2 or TRBV6-3 and TRBJ2-1; 7 positions match TRBD1. This CDR3 has 15 residues. With 2 bases clipped from V and 5 bases from J, the junction kept 6 bases outside the gene matches. Germline V gene sequence: CDR1 MNHEY, CDR2 SVGEGT. DNA of the CDR3: TGTGCCAGCAGTTACAGGGACCAGGGGGACAATGAGCAGTTCTTC. It codes for CASSYRDQGDNEQFF.

The table lists this clonotype with a few counts. This chain connects TRBV6-5 to TRBJ1-3; D uncertain. The V and J ends lost 6 bases and 2 bases respectively, with 14 bases between them. The CDR3 contains 15 residues. CDR1 is MNHEY and CDR2 is SVGAGI in the germline V gene. The CDR3 nucleotides are TGTGCCAGCAGCCCTCCCAAAGGGACTGGAAACACCATATATTTT. This codes for CASSPPKGTGNTIYF.

This clonotype was recorded at least ten times. The rearrangement uses TRBV7-3 and TRBJ2-1, with TRBD1 as a possible D gene (5 bases). This CDR3 has 15 residues. V was shortened by 5 bases and J by 2 bases, with 13 bases between the two germline ends. Germline values: CDR1 SGHTA, CDR2 FQGTGA. The CDR3 nucleotides are TGTGCCAGCAGCCCGCCCGAGACAGCCTACAATGAGCAGTTCTTC. Its protein product is CASSPPETAYNEQFF. Variable domain in full (rest from reference TRBV7-3 and TRBJ2-1): GAGVSQTPSNKVTEKGKYVELRCDPISGHTALYWYRQSLGQGPEFLIYFQGTGAADDSGLPNDRFFAVRPEGSVSTLKIQRTERGDSAVYLCASSPPETAYNEQFFGPGTRLTVL.

The table lists this clonotype with a few counts. This sequence joins TRBV5-6 and TRBJ2-1, with 8 positions matching TRBD2. The CDR3 runs 16 residues. Germline V lookup: CDR1 SGHDT, CDR2 YYEEEE. The ends lost 4 bases at V and 9 bases at J; junction bases unmatched: 15. In nucleotides, the CDR3 is TGTGCCAGCAGCCTGGTCGGGGCTAGCGGGTATGTTGAGCAGTTCTTC. It encodes CASSLVGASGYVEQFF.

In DNA, the CDR3 is TGTGCCACCAGTGATCGACGGGACAGCTCCTACGAGCAGTACTTC. Translated: CATSDRRDSSYEQYF. J is TRBJ2-7 and V is TRBV24-1, with 7 positions matching TRBD1. This CDR3 is built from 15 residues. The germline V gene has CDR1 KGHDR and CDR2 SFDVKD. The trim removed 3 bases at V and 0 bases at J, leaving 4 bases unmatched.

This clonotype was seen at least ten times. J is TRBJ2-3 and V is TRBV7-2; maybe TRBD1 (5 bases). V lost 3 bases to trimming and J lost 3 bases, with 10 bases between them. This CDR3 contains 14 residues. The germline V gene has CDR1 SGHTA and CDR2 FQGNSA. The CDR3 DNA reads TGTGCCAGCAGCTTTCGAAAGGGGACAGATACGCAGTATTTT. Translation: CASSFRKGTDTQYF.

CDR3 loop: CASSQVPAYGYTF. The DNA of the CDR3 is TGTGCCAGCAGCCAAGTACCGGCTTATGGCTACACCTTC. This chain connects TRBV14 to TRBJ1-2; D gene ambiguous. This CDR3 has 13 residues. Germline CDR1 is SGHDN and CDR2 is FVKESK. Deletions cut 1 base from V and 5 bases from J, with 8 bases between. The full variable domain, in which reference TRBV14 and TRBJ1-2 provide the parts outside the CDR3, is EAGVTQFPSHSVIEKGQTVTLRCDPISGHDNLYWYRRVMGKEIKFLLHFVKESKQDESGMPNNRFLAERTGGTYSTLKVQPAELEDSGVYFCASSQVPAYGYTFGSGTRLTVV.

This clonotype showed up many times. The J gene is TRBJ2-4, the V gene TRBV29-1; TRBD1 agrees at 7 bases. Germline CDR1 reads SQVTM; CDR2 reads ANQGSEA. After removal of 6 bases from V and 1 base from J, the junction contained 6 bases not matched to a gene. The CDR3 is made up of 14 amino acids. The CDR3: CSVGTGEAKNIQYF. Here the CDR3 DNA reads TGCAGCGTCGGTACAGGGGAGGCCAAAAACATTCAGTACTTC.

V and J are TRBV7-2 and TRBJ2-1; D tentatively reads TRBD1 or TRBD2 (5 bases each). Germline V gives CDR1 SGHTA, CDR2 FQGNSA. CDR3 length: 14 residues. Trimming left V 7 bases short and J 2 bases short, with 12 bases between. Here the CDR3 DNA reads TGTGCCAGCAACCCTGGGACCGCCTACAATGAGCAGTTCTTC. This sequence encodes CASNPGTAYNEQFF.

This clonotype was detected only a few times. The rearrangement links TRBV12-3 or TRBV12-4 to TRBJ1-4; the match to TRBD1 covers 9 bases. V shed 0 bases and J 4 bases; nucleotides not matched to a gene: 3. The CDR3 has 16 amino acids. The CDR3 loop reads CASSLAGQGSNEKLFF. CDR3 DNA sequence: TGTGCCAGCAGTTTAGCGGGACAGGGTAGTAATGAAAAACTGTTTTTT.

This chain uses TRBV4-1 with TRBJ1-4, with D possibly TRBD1 on 6 matching bases. The CDR3 covers 15 residues. Germline V lookup: CDR1 MGHRA, CDR2 YSYEKL. The V gene lost 3 bases and the J gene lost 10 bases, with 18 bases spanning the gap. As DNA, the CDR3 is TGCGCCAGCAGCCAGGCCGGGACAATGAACGTAAAACTGTTTTTT. It specifies CASSQAGTMNVKLFF.

In this sample, this clonotype turned up many times. The rearrangement links TRBV7-2 to TRBJ1-1, with 9 bases matching TRBD1. Germline-derived CDR1 and CDR2 are SGHTA and FQGNSA. There are 14 residues in the CDR3. J gave up 6 bases and V 5 bases, and 7 bases lay outside the gene matches. CDR3 residues: CASSRDRAAAEAFF. CDR3 sequence (DNA): TGTGCCAGCAGCAGGGACAGGGCGGCCGCTGAAGCTTTCTTT. The full variable domain, with the rest looked up from reference TRBV7-2 and TRBJ1-1, is GAGVSQSPSNKVTEKGKDVELRCDPISGHTALYWYRQSLGQGLEFLIYFQGNSAPDKSGLPSDRFSAERTGGSVSTLTIQRTQQEDSAVYLCASSRDRAAAEAFFGQGTRLTVV.

The chain couples TRBV2 to TRBJ1-5; D is undetermined. Trimming shortened V by 3 bases and J by 5 bases, and 11 bases separated the two germline ends. Per germline, CDR1 SNHLY and CDR2 FYNNEI. This CDR3 is built from 14 residues. CDR3 amino acids: CASSDEKEHQPQHF. For the CDR3, the DNA is TGTGCCAGCAGTGATGAGAAGGAACATCAGCCCCAGCATTTT.

The chain combines TRBV29-1 with TRBJ1-1; TRBD1 is a possible D gene (5 bases). Trimming left V 5 bases short and J 0 bases short, with 13 bases between. CDR3 length: 14 amino acids. Germline assignment: CDR1 SQVTM and CDR2 ANQGSEA. The CDR3 DNA sequence: TGCAGCGTTCTTCCGACAGCCTTGAACACTGAAGCTTTCTTT. The encoded protein is CSVLPTALNTEAFF.

The gene calls are TRBV28 and TRBJ1-2; TRBD1 matches 7 bases. This CDR3 region has 14 residues. Per the germline V gene, CDR1 is MDHEN and CDR2 is SYDVKM. Losses at the gene ends were 8 bases for V and 1 base for J; bases not matched to a gene: 7. CDR3 DNA sequence: TGTGCCAGCTTGGGACAGATCTATAACTATGGCTACACCTTC. As protein: CASLGQIYNYGYTF.

The sample holds a few counts of this clonotype. This rearrangement joins TRBV7-2 to TRBJ2-7; 13 nucleotides match TRBD2. This CDR3 has 15 residues. Losses at the gene ends were 4 bases for V and 4 bases for J; bases not matched to a gene: 4. In germline, CDR1 is SGHTA, CDR2 FQGNSA. CDR3 sequence reads: CASSYPGLAGYEQYF. Written as DNA, the CDR3 is TGTGCCAGCAGCTATCCGGGACTAGCGGGATACGAGCAGTACTTC.

This clonotype was counted at least ten times. The CDR3 DNA reads TGTGCCAGCAGCTTACTACGGGGGGGCGAGCAGTACGTC. Its translation: CASSLLRGGEQYV. V usage is TRBV7-2 and J usage is TRBJ2-7; 8 nucleotides align to TRBD2. CDR1 is SGHTA and CDR2 is FQGNSA in the germline V gene. The V segment lost 2 bases and the J segment 6 bases; nucleotides outside the gene matches: 3. The CDR3 contains 13 residues.

This clonotype was detected only once. The genes are TRBV29-1 and TRBJ2-7; weak D call: TRBD1 (5 bases). Per germline, CDR1 SQVTM and CDR2 ANQGSEA. The CDR3 totals 14 residues. Trimming left V 4 bases short and J 6 bases short, with 19 bases between. The CDR3 coding sequence is TGCAGCGTTGTTGGGGCGGATTCATCCAGCGAGCAGTACTTC. Its translation is CSVVGADSSSEQYF.

This clonotype was recorded at least ten times. The chain links TRBV12-3 or TRBV12-4 to TRBJ1-6; possible D gene TRBD1, 5 bases. With 4 bases removed from V and 7 bases from J, the gap between germline ends came to 23 bases. The CDR3 has 18 residues. DNA of the CDR3: TGTGCCAGCAGTTGGACACCGGGCCATAAGTCCCCGAATTCACCCCTCCACTTT. Its translation: CASSWTPGHKSPNSPLHF.

The V and J genes are TRBV11-2 and TRBJ2-5; 9 bases are a match to TRBD1. This CDR3 is built from 15 residues. Per the germline V gene, CDR1 is SGHAT and CDR2 is FQNNGV. V was clipped by 3 bases and J by 4 bases; unmatched bases: 6. The CDR3 DNA follows: TGTGCCAGCAGCTTCACCGGGACAGGGCGAGAGACCCAGTACTTC. Its protein is CASSFTGTGRETQYF.

This clonotype has just a few counts. The chain is built from TRBV7-9 and TRBJ2-1, with D hard to call. The V end was cut by 1 base, the J end by 9 bases, with 16 bases between. Looked up from germline, CDR1 is SEHNR and CDR2 is FQNEAQ (reference sequence). This CDR3 is built from 15 residues. As DNA, the CDR3 is TGTGCCAGCAGCTTAGTCGTCCACCACGACCGTGAGCAGTTCTTC. Its protein product is CASSLVVHHDREQFF.

This clonotype was seen more than once but under ten times. This chain links TRBV6-2 or TRBV6-3 with TRBJ2-1, with TRBD1 as a possible D gene (5 bases). Germline CDR1 reads MNHEY; CDR2 reads SVGEGT. The CDR3 has 14 residues. The V and J ends lost 2 bases and 10 bases respectively, with 15 bases between them. The CDR3 region is CASSYPTVWVEQFF. The CDR3, as DNA: TGTGCCAGCAGTTACCCGACAGTTTGGGTCGAGCAGTTCTTC.

This clonotype was seen more than once but under ten times. This sequence joins TRBV5-5 and TRBJ2-7; D remains unclear. The ends were cut back, 2 bases at V and 6 bases at J, with 12 bases in the middle. The CDR3 totals 13 residues. Germline-derived CDR1 and CDR2 are SGHKS and YYEKEE (reference sequence). The CDR3 reads CASSFPGSAEQYF. DNA of the CDR3: TGTGCCAGCAGCTTTCCGGGCTCGGCCGAGCAGTACTTC.

This clonotype came up a few times. DNA for the CDR3: TGTGCCAGCAGCCCGACATACCACAATGAGCAGTTCTTC. Amino acid sequence: CASSPTYHNEQFF. The chain carries TRBV6-2 or TRBV6-3 and TRBJ2-1; D gene uncertain. Germline CDR1 reads MNHEY; CDR2 reads SVGEGT. The CDR3 extends over 13 amino acids. Trimming took off 6 bases at V and 5 bases at J, with 11 bases between the two ends.